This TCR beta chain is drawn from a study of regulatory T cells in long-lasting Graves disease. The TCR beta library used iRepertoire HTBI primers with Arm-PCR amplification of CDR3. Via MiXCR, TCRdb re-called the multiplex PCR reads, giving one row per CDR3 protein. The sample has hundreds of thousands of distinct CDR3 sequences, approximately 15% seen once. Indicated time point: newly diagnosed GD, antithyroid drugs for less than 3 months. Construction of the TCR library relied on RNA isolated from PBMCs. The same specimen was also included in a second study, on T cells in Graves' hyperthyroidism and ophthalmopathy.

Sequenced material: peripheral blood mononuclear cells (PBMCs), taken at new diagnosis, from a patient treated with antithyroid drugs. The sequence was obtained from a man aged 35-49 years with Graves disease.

The chain's CDR3 is CASSTTGTQPQHF. The CDR3 nucleotides read TGTGCCAGCAGCACAACAGGGACTCAGCCCCAGCATTTT. This chain uses TRBV6-1 with TRBJ1-5, with a tentative D call TRBD1 (6 bases). Trimming shortened V by 6 bases and J by 6 bases, and 12 bases separated the two germline ends. The germline V gene has CDR1 MNHNS and CDR2 SASEGT. The CDR3 sequence is 13 residues long.